This TCR beta chain was captured by sequencing in a study of T cell responses to AZD1222 COVID-19 vaccine. Study-wide results and limits: Seropositive at baseline were only a handful of AZD1222 recipients.

Generated by immunoSEQ multiplex PCR, the TCRdb table keeps only in-frame clones and is missing some. The sample records around 130,000 clones, about 90% being singletons. The ends were cut back, 3 bases at V and 7 bases at J, with 14 bases in the middle. The germline V gene has CDR1 KGHSH and CDR2 LQKENI. The CDR3 has 14 residues. Remarks on this clone: Its antigen is unknown.

The chain carries TRBV18 and TRBJ2-3, with D unresolved. This receptor was taken from an adult who received the MenACWY meningococcal vaccine as a control. Source: peripheral blood, taken 28 days after the second dose of the MenACWY control vaccine. CDR3 bases: TGTGCCAGCTCACCTGGGGTTGATTCTTATACGCAGTATTTT. It specifies CASSPGVDSYTQYF.